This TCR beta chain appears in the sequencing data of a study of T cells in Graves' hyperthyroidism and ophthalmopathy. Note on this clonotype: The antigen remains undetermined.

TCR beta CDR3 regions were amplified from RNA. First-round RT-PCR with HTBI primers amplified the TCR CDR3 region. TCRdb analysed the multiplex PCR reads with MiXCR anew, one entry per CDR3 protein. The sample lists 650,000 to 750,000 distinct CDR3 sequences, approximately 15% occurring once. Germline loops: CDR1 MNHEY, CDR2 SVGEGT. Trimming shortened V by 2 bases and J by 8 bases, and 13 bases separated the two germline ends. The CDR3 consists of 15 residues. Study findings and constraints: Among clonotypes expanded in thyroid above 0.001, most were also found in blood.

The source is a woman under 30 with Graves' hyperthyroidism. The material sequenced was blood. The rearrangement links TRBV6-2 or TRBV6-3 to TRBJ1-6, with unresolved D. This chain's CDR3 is CASSYGRRRHSPLHF. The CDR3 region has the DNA TGTGCCAGCAGTTACGGACGGCGTCGGCATTCACCCCTCCACTTT.